This passage covers 2 T cell receptor beta chains from one sample sequenced in a study of shared clonotypes between healthy human individuals. It was CD45RO-negative cells, positively selected for CCR7, that made up naive CD8 cells, with terminally differentiated effector memory CD45RA+ cells excluded. Only in-frame clones appear in the TCRdb table, and some are missing; sequencing was by immunoSEQ multiplex PCR. Found here are approximately 2,200,000 clones, approximately 94% of them singletons; the top ten hold under 2%. Sequenced input: naive CD8+ T cells from PBMCs. All receptors come from a man between 18 and 29 years old in good health. Some clones in this sample may be carry-over from other donors' samples.

About this clone: It is likely a read error, because the conserved phenylalanine at the end of the CDR3 is missing. This chain connects TRBV27 to TRBJ2-7; 7 nucleotides match TRBD2. The CDR3 consists of 15 residues. Germline V CDR1 and CDR2: MNHEY, SMNVEV (reference sequence). The V segment lost 0 bases and the J segment 3 bases; nucleotides outside the gene matches: 5. The CDR3, as DNA: TGTGCCAGCAGTTTATCGACGAGCGGGATCTACGAGCAGTACCTC. It encodes CASSLSTSGIYEQYL.

With regard to this clone: An end of the junction differs from the germline gene, which may be a read error. This chain joins TRBV30 and TRBJ1-3, with D possibly matching TRBD1 (6 bases). The CDR3 extends over 13 amino acids. Looked up from germline, CDR1 is GTSNPN and CDR2 is SVGIG (reference sequence). The CDR3 spells CAWRRGPGILRQF. The DNA for the CDR3 is TGTGCCTGGAGACGGGGGCCGGGAATTCTAAGGCAATTT.